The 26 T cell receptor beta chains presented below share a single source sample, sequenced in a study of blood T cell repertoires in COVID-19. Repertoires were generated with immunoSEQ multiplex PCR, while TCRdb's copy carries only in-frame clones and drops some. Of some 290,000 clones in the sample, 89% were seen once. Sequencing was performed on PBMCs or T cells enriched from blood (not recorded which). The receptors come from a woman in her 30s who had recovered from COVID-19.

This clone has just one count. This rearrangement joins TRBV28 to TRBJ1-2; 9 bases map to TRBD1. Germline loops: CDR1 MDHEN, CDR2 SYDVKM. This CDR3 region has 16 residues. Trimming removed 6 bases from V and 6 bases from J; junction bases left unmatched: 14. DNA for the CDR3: TGTGCCAGCAGCGATCTGGGACAGGGTGATTGGGATGGCTACACCTTC. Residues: CASSDLGQGDWDGYTF.

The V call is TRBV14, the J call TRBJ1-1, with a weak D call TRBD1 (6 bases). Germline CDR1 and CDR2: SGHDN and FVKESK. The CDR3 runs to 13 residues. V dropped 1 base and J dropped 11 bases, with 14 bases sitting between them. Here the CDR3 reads CASSQGLGQDAFF. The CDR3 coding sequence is TGTGCCAGCAGCCAAGGTCTGGGACAAGACGCTTTCTTT.

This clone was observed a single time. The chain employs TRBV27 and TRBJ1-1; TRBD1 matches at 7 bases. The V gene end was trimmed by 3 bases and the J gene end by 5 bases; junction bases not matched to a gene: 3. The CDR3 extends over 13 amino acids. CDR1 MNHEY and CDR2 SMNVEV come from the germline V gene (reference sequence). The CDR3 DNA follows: TGTGCCAGCAGTTTGACAGGGCAAACTGAAGCTTTCTTT. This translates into CASSLTGQTEAFF.

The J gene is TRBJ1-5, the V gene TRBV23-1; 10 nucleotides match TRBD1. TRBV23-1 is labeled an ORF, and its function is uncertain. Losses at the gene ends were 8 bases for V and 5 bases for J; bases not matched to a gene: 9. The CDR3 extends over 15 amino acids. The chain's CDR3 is CASRDRGGADQPQHF. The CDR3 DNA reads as TGCGCCAGCCGGGACAGGGGAGGGGCGGATCAGCCCCAGCATTTT.

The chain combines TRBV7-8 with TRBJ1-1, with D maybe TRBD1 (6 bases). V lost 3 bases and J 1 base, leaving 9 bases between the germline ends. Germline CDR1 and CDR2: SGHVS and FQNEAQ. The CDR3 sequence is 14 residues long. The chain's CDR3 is CASSFSGENTEAFF. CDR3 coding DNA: TGTGCCAGCAGCTTCTCAGGGGAGAACACTGAAGCTTTCTTT.

CDR3 in DNA: TGTGCCAGCAGTCTACTGGGCAGCAATCAGCCCCAGCATTTT. It specifies CASSLLGSNQPQHF. The chain carries TRBV5-4 and TRBJ1-5; no definite D call. The CDR3 loop spans 14 amino acids. V lost 5 bases and J 1 base, leaving 10 bases between the germline ends. CDR1 is SGHNT and CDR2 is YYREEE in the germline V gene (reference sequence). The full variable domain, its missing parts supplied by reference TRBV5-4 and TRBJ1-5, is ETGVTQSPTHLIKTRGQQVTLRCSSQSGHNTVSWYQQALGQGPQFIFQYYREEENGRGNFPPRFSGLQFPNYSSELNVNALELDDSALYLCASSLLGSNQPQHFGDGTRLSIL.

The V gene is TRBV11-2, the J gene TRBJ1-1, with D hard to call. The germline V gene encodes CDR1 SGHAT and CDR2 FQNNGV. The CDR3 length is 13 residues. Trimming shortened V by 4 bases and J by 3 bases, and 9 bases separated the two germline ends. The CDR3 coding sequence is TGTGCCAGCAGCTCCGGAGGAGACACTGAAGCTTTCTTT. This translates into CASSSGGDTEAFF.

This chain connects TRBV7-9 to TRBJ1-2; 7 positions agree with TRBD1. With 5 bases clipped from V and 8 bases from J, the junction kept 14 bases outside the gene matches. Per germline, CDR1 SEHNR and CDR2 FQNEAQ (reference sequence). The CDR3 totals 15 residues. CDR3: CASSARQGLMGGYTF. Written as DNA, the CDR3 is TGTGCCAGCAGCGCCCGACAGGGCTTAATGGGAGGCTACACCTTC.

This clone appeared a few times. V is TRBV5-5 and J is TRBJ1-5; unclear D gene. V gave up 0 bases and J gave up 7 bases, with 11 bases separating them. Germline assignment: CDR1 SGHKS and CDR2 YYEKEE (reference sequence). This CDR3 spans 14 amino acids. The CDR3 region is CASSLVGSGQPQHF. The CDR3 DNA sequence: TGTGCCAGCAGCTTGGTCGGGAGTGGACAGCCCCAGCATTTT.

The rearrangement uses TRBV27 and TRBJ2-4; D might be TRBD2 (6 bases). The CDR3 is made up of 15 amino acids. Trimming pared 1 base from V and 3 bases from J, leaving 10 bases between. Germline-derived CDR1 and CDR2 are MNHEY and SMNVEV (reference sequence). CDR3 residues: CASSLLGEDKNIQYF. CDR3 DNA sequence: TGTGCCAGCAGTTTATTGGGGGAGGACAAAAACATTCAGTACTTC.

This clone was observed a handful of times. This CDR3 reads CASKSSQGSNQPQHF. The DNA for the CDR3 is TGCGCCAGCAAGAGTAGCCAGGGGTCCAATCAGCCCCAGCATTTT. The chain combines TRBV4-1 with TRBJ1-5, with D tentatively TRBD1 (6 bases). The CDR3 length is 15 residues. With 7 bases removed from V and 3 bases from J, the gap between germline ends came to 16 bases. Germline V CDR1 and CDR2: MGHRA, YSYEKL.

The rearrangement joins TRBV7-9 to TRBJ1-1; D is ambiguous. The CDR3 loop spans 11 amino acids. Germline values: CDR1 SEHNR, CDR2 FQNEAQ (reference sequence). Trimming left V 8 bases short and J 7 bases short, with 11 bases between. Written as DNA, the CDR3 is TGTGCCAGCGATCGAGGGTATGAAGCTTTCTTT. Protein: CASDRGYEAFF.

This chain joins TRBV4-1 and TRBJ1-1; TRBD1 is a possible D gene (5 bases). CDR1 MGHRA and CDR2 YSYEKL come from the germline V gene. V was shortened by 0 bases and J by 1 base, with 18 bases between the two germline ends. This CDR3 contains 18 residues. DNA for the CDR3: TGCGCCAGCAGCCAAGACGGGAGGAGGGGTCCGAGGAACACTGAAGCTTTCTTT. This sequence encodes CASSQDGRRGPRNTEAFF.

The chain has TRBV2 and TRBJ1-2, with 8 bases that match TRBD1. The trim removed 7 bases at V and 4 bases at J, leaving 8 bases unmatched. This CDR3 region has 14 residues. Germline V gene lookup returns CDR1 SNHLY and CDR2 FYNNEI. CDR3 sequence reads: CASILQGDSYGYTF. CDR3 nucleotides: TGTGCCAGCATCTTACAGGGGGATTCCTATGGCTACACCTTC.

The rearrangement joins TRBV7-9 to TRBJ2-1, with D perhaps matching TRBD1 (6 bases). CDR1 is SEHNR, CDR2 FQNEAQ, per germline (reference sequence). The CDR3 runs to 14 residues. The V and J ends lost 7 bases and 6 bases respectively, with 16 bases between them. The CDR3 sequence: CASTRQENGNEQFF. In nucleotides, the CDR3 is TGTGCCAGCACCCGACAGGAAAACGGCAATGAGCAGTTCTTC.

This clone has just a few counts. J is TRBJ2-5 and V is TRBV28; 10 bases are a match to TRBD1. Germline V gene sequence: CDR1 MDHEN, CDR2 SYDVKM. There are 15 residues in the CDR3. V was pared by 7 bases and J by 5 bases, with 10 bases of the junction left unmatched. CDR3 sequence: CASTTGTGVRETQYF. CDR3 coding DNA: TGTGCCAGCACCACCGGGACAGGGGTTCGGGAGACCCAGTACTTC.

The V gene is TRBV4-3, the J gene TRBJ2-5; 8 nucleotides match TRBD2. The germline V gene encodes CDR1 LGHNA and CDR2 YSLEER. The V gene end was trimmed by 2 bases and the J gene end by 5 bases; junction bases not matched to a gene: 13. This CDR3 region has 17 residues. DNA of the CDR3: TGCGCCAGCAGCCAAAGAACCTGGGTCGGGAGGGGCGAGACCCAGTACTTC. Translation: CASSQRTWVGRGETQYF.

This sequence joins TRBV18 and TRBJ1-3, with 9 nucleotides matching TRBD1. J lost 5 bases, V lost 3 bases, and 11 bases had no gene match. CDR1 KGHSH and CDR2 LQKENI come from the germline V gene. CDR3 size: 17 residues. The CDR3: CASSPQLSTGGRNTIYF. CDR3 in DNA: TGTGCCAGCTCACCGCAACTCTCGACAGGGGGAAGAAACACCATATATTTT.

The CDR3 is CASSYSPRGRDTQYF. For the CDR3, the DNA is TGTGCCAGCAGTTATTCTCCTCGGGGTAGAGATACGCAGTATTTT. The chain uses TRBV6-2 or TRBV6-3 and TRBJ2-3, with D perhaps matching TRBD2 (5 bases). Trimming cost V 3 bases and J 5 bases, with 15 bases left between them. Germline-derived CDR1 and CDR2 are MNHEY and SVGEGT. The length of the CDR3 is 15 residues.

CDR3: CASSPKATTGTNYGYTF. The CDR3 nucleotides read TGTGCCAGCAGCCCAAAGGCTACCACAGGGACCAACTATGGCTACACCTTC. V and J are TRBV7-9 and TRBJ1-2; a weak D match, TRBD1 (6 bases). The CDR3 has 17 amino acids. Germline CDR1 SEHNR, CDR2 FQNEAQ (reference sequence). The V gene lost 5 bases and the J gene lost 2 bases, with 21 bases spanning the gap.

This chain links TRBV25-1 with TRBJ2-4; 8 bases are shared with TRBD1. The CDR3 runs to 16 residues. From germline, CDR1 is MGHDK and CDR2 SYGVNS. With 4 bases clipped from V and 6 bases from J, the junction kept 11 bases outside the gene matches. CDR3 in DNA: TGTGCCAGCAGTGGGGGCGGGACAGGTCATTTAAACATTCAGTACTTC. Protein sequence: CASSGGGTGHLNIQYF.

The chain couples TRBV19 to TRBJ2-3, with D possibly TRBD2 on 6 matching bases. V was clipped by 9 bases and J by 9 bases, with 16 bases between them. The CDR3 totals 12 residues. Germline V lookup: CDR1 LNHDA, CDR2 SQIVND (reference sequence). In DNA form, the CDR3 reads TGTGCCAGCAAGGCGGGGCTCTCGACGCAGTATTTT. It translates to CASKAGLSTQYF.

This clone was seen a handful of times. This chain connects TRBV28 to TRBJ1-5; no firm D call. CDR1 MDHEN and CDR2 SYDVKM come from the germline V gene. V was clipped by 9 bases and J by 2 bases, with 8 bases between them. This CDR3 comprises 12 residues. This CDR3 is CASWHGNQPQHF. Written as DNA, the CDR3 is TGTGCCAGTTGGCATGGCAATCAGCCCCAGCATTTT.

The CDR3 sequence: CASSQERQNTEAFF. In DNA form, the CDR3 reads TGTGCCAGCAGCCAAGAAAGACAGAACACTGAAGCTTTCTTT. The chain is built from TRBV4-2 and TRBJ1-1; D gene uncertain. Germline values: CDR1 LGHNA, CDR2 YNFKEQ. The CDR3 has 14 residues. V lost 0 bases, J lost 1 base, and 6 bases lay in between.

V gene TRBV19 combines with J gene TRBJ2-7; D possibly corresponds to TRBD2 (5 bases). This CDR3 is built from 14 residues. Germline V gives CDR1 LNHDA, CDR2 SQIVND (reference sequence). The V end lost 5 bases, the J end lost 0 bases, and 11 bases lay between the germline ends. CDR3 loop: CASSEGLSSYEQYF. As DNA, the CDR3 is TGTGCCAGTAGTGAGGGCCTTAGCTCCTACGAGCAGTACTTC.

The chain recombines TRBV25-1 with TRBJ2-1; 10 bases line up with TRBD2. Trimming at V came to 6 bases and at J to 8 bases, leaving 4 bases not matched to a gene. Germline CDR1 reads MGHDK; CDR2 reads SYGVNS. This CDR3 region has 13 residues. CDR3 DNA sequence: TGTGCCAGCAGCCTAGCGGGAGATCATGAGCAGTTCTTC. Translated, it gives CASSLAGDHEQFF.